These 7 T cell receptor beta chains were sequenced from one sample in a study of blood T cells in healthy people across ages (dated by TCRdb to the mid-2010s). Libraries were built with 5' RACE. The reads were generated on an Illumina HiSeq 2500. A second about 7 to 12 cycle PCR used a sample-barcoded 5' primer and a J-beta primer mix. Using fastp trimming at Q25 and MiXCR clonotype assembly, TCRdb reanalyzed the public sequencing data and kept in-frame beta chains. Each entry is one CDR3 protein sequence, shown with its most common DNA and genes. This sample is represented by about 560,000 distinct CDR3 sequences; roughly a quarter of them were singletons. The leading ten clones occupy 3% to 4% of the sample. The same sample was also used in a study of T cells of mothers and their children.

The sample taken for sequencing was blood. These receptors were obtained from a boy between 2 and 10 years old in good health.

The chain joins TRBV15 to TRBJ1-2; TRBD1 agrees at 7 bases. The V gene end was trimmed by 0 bases and the J gene end by 6 bases; junction bases not matched to a gene: 7. This CDR3 contains 15 residues. Germline CDR1 LNHNV, CDR2 YYDKDF (reference sequence). The CDR3 is CATSRDRDREHGYTF. For the CDR3, the DNA is TGTGCCACCAGCAGAGATCGTGACAGGGAGCATGGCTACACCTTC.

A single count supports this clonotype. The rearrangement links TRBV19 to TRBJ2-7, with TRBD1 identical over 11 bases. This CDR3 spans 16 amino acids. With 6 bases clipped from V and 1 base from J, the junction kept 8 bases outside the gene matches. Germline V CDR1 and CDR2: LNHDA, SQIVND (reference sequence). CDR3 in amino acids: CASSISGTGGSYEQYF. DNA for the CDR3: TGTGCCAGTAGCATCTCAGGGACAGGGGGTTCCTACGAGCAGTACTTC. The whole variable domain, remainder taken from reference TRBV19 and TRBJ2-7, is DGGITQSPKYLFRKEGQNVTLSCEQNLNHDAMYWYRQDPGQGLRLIYYSQIVNDFQKGDIAEGYSVSREKKESFPLTVTSAQKNPTAFYLCASSISGTGGSYEQYFGPGTRLTVT.

This clonotype was detected only a few times. This chain connects TRBV20-1 to TRBJ1-2; TRBD1 matches at 8 bases. From germline, CDR1 is DFQATT and CDR2 SNEGSKA (reference sequence). Germline trimming cut 0 bases from V and 6 bases from J; bases unmatched to any gene: 6. The CDR3 totals 14 residues. CDR3 nucleotide sequence: TGCAGTGCTAGAGACTCACAGGGGGGGGATGGCTACACCTTC. This codes for CSARDSQGGDGYTF.

The table lists this clonotype with a few counts. Here the CDR3 reads CAISDGTEAGQYF. The CDR3 DNA reads TGTGCCATCAGTGACGGGACAGAGGCTGGGCAGTACTTC. The chain recombines TRBV10-3 with TRBJ2-5, with TRBD1 matching over 7 bases. The J segment lost 11 bases and the V segment lost 3 bases, leaving 9 bases of the junction unmatched. The CDR3 covers 13 residues. In germline, CDR1 is ENHRY, CDR2 SYGVKD.

Written as DNA, the CDR3 is TGTGCCAGCAGTGGACTAGCGGAGATATACGAGCAGTACTTC. Its translation is CASSGLAEIYEQYF. The gene calls are TRBV6-1 and TRBJ2-7; 9 bases line up with TRBD2. The junction had 5 bases not matched to a gene; V was cut back by 4 bases and J by 4 bases. CDR1 MNHNS and CDR2 SASEGT come from the germline V gene. This CDR3 contains 14 residues.

The chain employs TRBV2 and TRBJ2-7; D assignment may be TRBD1 or TRBD2 (5 bases each). The CDR3 runs 18 residues. Trimming took 2 bases from V and 2 from J, leaving 22 bases between them. CDR1 and CDR2 from the germline V gene are SNHLY and FYNNEI. The CDR3 is CASSERLGTYTPPYEQYF. The CDR3 nucleotides read TGTGCCAGCAGTGAACGGCTTGGGACCTACACTCCTCCCTACGAGCAGTACTTC.

This chain connects TRBV19 to TRBJ1-2; 10 nucleotides line up with TRBD1. CDR3 size: 15 residues. Germline loops: CDR1 LNHDA, CDR2 SQIVND (reference sequence). After removal of 7 bases from V and 1 base from J, the junction contained 6 bases not matched to a gene. The CDR3, as DNA: TGTGCCAGTAAGGGGACAGGGGATATTAACTATGGCTACACCTTC. Protein product: CASKGTGDINYGYTF.